Below are 17 T cell receptor beta chains sequenced from a single sample in a study of OX40 agonist ivuxolimab in advanced cancers. TCRdb keeps only in-frame clones here, not all; method: immunoSEQ multiplex PCR. Of some 71,000 clones in the sample, about nine tenths were seen once. The material was CD4+ or CD8+ T cells sorted from blood, obtained in a trial of the OX40 agonist ivuxolimab. The receptors come from an adult with an advanced solid tumor such as melanoma, head and neck, liver or kidney cancer.

The chain employs TRBV28 and TRBJ2-3; 11 positions match TRBD2. V was clipped by 2 bases and J by 0 bases; unmatched bases: 16. The CDR3 consists of 21 residues. CDR1 and CDR2 from the germline V gene are MDHEN and SYDVKM. The chain's CDR3 is CASSLGIMTSGAITSTDTQYF. The CDR3 DNA reads as TGTGCCAGCAGTTTAGGGATTATGACTAGCGGGGCAATAACTAGCACAGATACGCAGTATTTT.

The genes are TRBV18 and TRBJ2-1; the match to TRBD1 covers 9 bases. Germline CDR1 KGHSH, CDR2 LQKENI. Trimming at V came to 4 bases and at J to 3 bases, leaving 1 base not matched to a gene. CDR3 length equals 14 residues. In DNA, the CDR3 is TGTGCCAGCTCACAGGGACAGGGCTACAATGAGCAGTTCTTC. Translation: CASSQGQGYNEQFF. The variable domain in full, with the rest retrieved from reference TRBV18 and TRBJ2-1, is NAGVMQNPRHLVRRRGQEARLRCSPMKGHSHVYWYRQLPEEGLKFMVYLQKENIIDESGMPKERFSAEFPKEGPSILRIQQVVRGDSAAYFCASSQGQGYNEQFFGPGTRLTVL.

This chain joins TRBV30 and TRBJ2-3; the match to TRBD2 covers 7 bases. The V segment lost 0 bases and the J segment 3 bases; nucleotides outside the gene matches: 9. Looked up from germline, CDR1 is GTSNPN and CDR2 is SVGIG (reference sequence). The CDR3 runs to 16 residues. This CDR3 is CAWSVLTGGRTDTQYF. Written as DNA, the CDR3 is TGTGCCTGGAGTGTTTTGACTGGCGGGAGAACAGATACGCAGTATTTT.

This clone was detected a few times. V gene TRBV19 combines with J gene TRBJ2-3; no firm D call. The CDR3 consists of 12 residues. The V end lost 5 bases, the J end lost 6 bases, and 9 bases lay between the germline ends. Germline lookup yields CDR1 LNHDA and CDR2 SQIVND (reference sequence). The CDR3 loop reads CASSPRSDTQYF. CDR3 coding DNA: TGTGCCAGTAGTCCACGGTCCGATACGCAGTATTTT.

This clone appeared a few times. This chain joins TRBV27 and TRBJ2-7; 7 positions agree with TRBD1. V gave up 3 bases and J gave up 2 bases; unmatched junction bases: 1. Per germline, CDR1 MNHEY and CDR2 SMNVEV (reference sequence). The CDR3 totals 13 residues. Here the CDR3 reads CASSFGTAYEQYF. CDR3 DNA: TGTGCCAGCAGTTTCGGGACAGCCTACGAGCAGTACTTC.

This clone was seen a few times. The chain uses TRBV11-2 and TRBJ2-7, with no clear D. This CDR3 is built from 16 residues. V was cut by 0 bases and J by 2 bases, with 14 bases left in between. CDR1 and CDR2 (germline): SGHAT, FQNNGV. In DNA, the CDR3 is TGTGCCAGCAGCTTAGAGCAGACGAGTCGACCCTACGAGCAGTACTTC. This translates into CASSLEQTSRPYEQYF.

The chain carries TRBV28 and TRBJ2-7; D is perhaps TRBD2 (5 bases). V was cut by 5 bases and J by 1 base, with 12 bases left in between. Germline V CDR1 and CDR2: MDHEN, SYDVKM. CDR3 length: 14 residues. CDR3 protein: CASSLGLWSYEQYF. CDR3 sequence (DNA): TGTGCCAGCAGTCTAGGACTCTGGTCCTACGAGCAGTACTTC.

The rearrangement uses TRBV7-3 and TRBJ2-3; 10 bases agree with TRBD2. Germline V lookup: CDR1 SGHTA, CDR2 FQGTGA. The V gene end was trimmed by 4 bases and the J gene end by 3 bases; junction bases not matched to a gene: 4. This CDR3 has 15 amino acids. As DNA, the CDR3 is TGTGCCAGCAGCTCACTAGCGGGGTCGACAGATACGCAGTATTTT. Translation gives CASSSLAGSTDTQYF. The complete variable domain, with remaining parts taken from reference TRBV7-3 and TRBJ2-3, reads GAGVSQTPSNKVTEKGKYVELRCDPISGHTALYWYRQSLGQGPEFLIYFQGTGAADDSGLPNDRFFAVRPEGSVSTLKIQRTERGDSAVYLCASSSLAGSTDTQYFGPGTRLTVL.

V is TRBV15 and J is TRBJ2-1, with D perhaps TRBD1 (6 bases). This CDR3 spans 12 amino acids. In germline, CDR1 is LNHNV, CDR2 YYDKDF (reference sequence). Trimming pared 0 bases from V and 15 bases from J, leaving 12 bases between. In nucleotides, the CDR3 is TGTGCCACCAGCAGAGACGAGACAGGACGGTTCTTC. Translation: CATSRDETGRFF.

The genes are TRBV28 and TRBJ2-5, with D perhaps matching TRBD2 (5 bases). Germline V gives CDR1 MDHEN, CDR2 SYDVKM. The V end was cut by 8 bases, the J end by 1 base, with 14 bases between. CDR3 size: 14 residues. CDR3 loop: CASSPSPTQETQYF. CDR3 in DNA: TGTGCCAGCTCCCCTAGCCCTACCCAAGAGACCCAGTACTTC.

This chain links TRBV11-3 with TRBJ2-6; D ambiguous. Germline CDR1 is SGHNT and CDR2 is YENEEA. Trimming pared 2 bases from V and 0 bases from J, leaving 8 bases between. The CDR3 is made up of 16 amino acids. This CDR3 is CASSLPGNSGANVLTF. The CDR3 region has the DNA TGTGCCAGCAGCTTACCGGGTAACTCTGGGGCCAACGTCCTGACTTTC. The variable domain in full, with the rest retrieved from reference TRBV11-3 and TRBJ2-6, is EAGVVQSPRYKIIEKKQPVAFWCNPISGHNTLYWYLQNLGQGPELLIRYENEEAVDDSQLPKDRFSAERLKGVDSTLKIQPAELGDSAVYLCASSLPGNSGANVLTFGAGSRLTVL.

The chain links TRBV15 to TRBJ1-1, with no clear D. In germline, CDR1 is LNHNV, CDR2 YYDKDF (reference sequence). CDR3 length: 13 residues. The V end was cut by 2 bases, the J end by 7 bases, with 11 bases between. The CDR3 loop is CATSRKDGVEAFF. DNA of the CDR3: TGTGCCACCAGCAGAAAGGACGGTGTTGAAGCTTTCTTT. Based on the CDR3 plus reference TRBV15 and TRBJ1-1, the full variable domain is DAMVIQNPRYQVTQFGKPVTLSCSQTLNHNVMYWYQQKSSQAPKLLFHYYDKDFNNEADTPDNFQSRRPNTSFCFLDIRSPGLGDTAMYLCATSRKDGVEAFFGQGTRLTVV.

The chain is built from TRBV7-8 and TRBJ2-7; no firm D call. The CDR3 is 15 residues long. V dropped 3 bases and J dropped 4 bases, with 16 bases sitting between them. Per germline, CDR1 SGHVS and CDR2 FQNEAQ. The CDR3 coding sequence is TGTGCCAGCAGCTTCCACGCGGACCCCAATTACGAGCAGTACTTC. This gives the protein CASSFHADPNYEQYF.

A few counts support this clone. The rearrangement uses TRBV19 and TRBJ2-6, with D possibly matching TRBD2 (5 bases). CDR1 and CDR2 from the germline V gene are LNHDA and SQIVND (reference sequence). V lost 7 bases, J lost 0 bases, and 10 bases lay in between. The CDR3 runs 15 residues. CDR3 sequence (DNA): TGTGCCAGTACCGACTATGGCTCTGGGGCCAACGTCCTGACTTTC. Its protein product is CASTDYGSGANVLTF. The complete variable domain, with remaining parts taken from reference TRBV19 and TRBJ2-6, reads DGGITQSPKYLFRKEGQNVTLSCEQNLNHDAMYWYRQDPGQGLRLIYYSQIVNDFQKGDIAEGYSVSREKKESFPLTVTSAQKNPTAFYLCASTDYGSGANVLTFGAGSRLTVL.

J is TRBJ1-6 and V is TRBV5-1, with a weak D call TRBD1 (5 bases). The CDR3 is made up of 15 amino acids. The germline V and J ends were trimmed by 4 bases and 9 bases, with 17 bases remaining between them. Per germline, CDR1 SGHRS and CDR2 YFSETQ. DNA for the CDR3: TGCGCCAGCAGCCTGGAAGGGCCCGGGGCTTCACCCCTCCACTTT. It specifies CASSLEGPGASPLHF.

The rearrangement joins TRBV7-9 to TRBJ2-5; tentatively, D is TRBD1 (6 bases). The DNA end is a closer match to TRBJ2-7, so the J assignment may be wrong. Germline V gene data show CDR1 as SEHNR and CDR2 as FQNEAQ (reference sequence). The CDR3 totals 15 residues. CDR3 nucleotides: TGTGCCAGCAGCTTAGATGTGGACAGTTCCTACGAGCAGTACTTC. Protein: CASSLDVDSSYEQYF.

The CDR3 nucleotides are TGTGCCTGGAGTGCAGATACAGGGATTAACTATGGCTACACCTTC. Encoded protein: CAWSADTGINYGYTF. The chain has TRBV30 and TRBJ1-2, with D maybe TRBD1 (6 bases). The CDR3 totals 15 residues. V gave up 1 base and J gave up 1 base, with 13 bases separating them. The germline V gene has CDR1 GTSNPN and CDR2 SVGIG (reference sequence).